These T cell receptor beta chains were read from a single sample in a study of shared clonotypes between healthy human individuals. Produced via immunoSEQ multiplex PCR; TCRdb's table is partial and in-frame only. Here the sample spans a few million clones, more than 80% being singletons. The specimen sequenced was naive CD4+ T cells from PBMCs. All receptors come from a man aged 18-30 years in good health. Some clones in this sample may be carry-over from other donors' samples. CDR3s include the opening cysteine and the closing phenylalanine or tryptophan. A D gene is named only where the DNA matches it firmly. The size of a clone is reported for some rows only, either as once, few or many, or as a class for expanded clones.

clone size | D gene | J gene | V gene | CDR3 protein | CDR3 DNA
once | TRBD2 | TRBJ2-3 | TRBV7-3 | CASSPHASGNTDTQYF | TGTGCCAGCAGCCCCCACGCTAGCGGGAACACAGATACGCAGTATTTT
NA | TRBD1 | TRBJ2-5 | TRBV13 | CASSWPGTGGAQETQYF | TGTGCCAGCAGCTGGCCCGGGACAGGGGGCGCCCAAGAGACCCAGTACTTC
NA | NA | TRBJ2-3 | TRBV9 | CASSVAHPLGADTQYF | TGTGCCAGCAGCGTAGCCCACCCTTTAGGGGCAGATACGCAGTATTTT
NA | TRBD2 | TRBJ2-3 | TRBV5-1 | CASSLEGLAGVTDTQYF | TGCGCCAGCAGCTTGGAGGGACTAGCGGGAGTGACAGATACGCAGTATTTT
NA | NA | TRBJ1-4 | TRBV5-4 | CASSLDRNNEKLFF | TGTGCCAGCAGCCTAGACAGGAACAATGAAAAACTGTTTTTT
NA | NA | TRBJ2-1 | TRBV7-3 | CASSSLRGSSEQFF | TGTGCCAGCAGCTCCTTGAGAGGGAGCAGTGAGCAGTTCTTC
NA | TRBD2 | TRBJ2-7 | TRBV6-6 | CASGLAGVDYEQYF | TGTGCCAGCGGACTAGCGGGAGTAGACTACGAGCAGTACTTC
once | NA | TRBJ2-7 | TRBV19 | CASSIPGHRYVEQYF | TGTGCCAGTAGTATCCCGGGACACCGCTACGTCGAGCAGTACTTC
NA | TRBD2 | TRBJ2-7 | TRBV6-5 | CASRGGISEQYF | TGTGCCAGCAGGGGGGGGATTTCCGAGCAGTACTTC
NA | NA | TRBJ2-2 | TRBV9 | CASSRRGQGWTGELFF | TGTGCCAGCAGCCGAAGGGGTCAGGGATGGACCGGGGAGCTGTTTTTT